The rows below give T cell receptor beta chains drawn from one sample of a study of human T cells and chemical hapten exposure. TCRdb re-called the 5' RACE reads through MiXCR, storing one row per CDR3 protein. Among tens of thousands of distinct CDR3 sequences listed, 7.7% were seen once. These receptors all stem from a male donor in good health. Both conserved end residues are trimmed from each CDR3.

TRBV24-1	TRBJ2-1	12	ATSATSGSHEQF
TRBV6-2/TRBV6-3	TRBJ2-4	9	ASSPGQGQY
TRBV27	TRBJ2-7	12	ASSPNRQGYEQY
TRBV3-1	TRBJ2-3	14	ASSQELAGATDTQY
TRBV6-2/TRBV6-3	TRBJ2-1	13	ASSYSASGSNEQF
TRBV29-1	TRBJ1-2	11	SVYTGYPYGYT
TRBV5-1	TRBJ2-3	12	ASSLEAGRDTQY
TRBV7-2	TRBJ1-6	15	ASSPTGPSSYNSPLH
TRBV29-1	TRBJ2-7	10	SVTTSSYEQY
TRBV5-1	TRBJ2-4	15	ASSTGQEVIAKNIQY
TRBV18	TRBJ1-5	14	ASSPSRSSGNQPQH